This T cell receptor beta chain was observed in a study of cytomegalovirus exposure and HLA in healthy donors. Germline CDR1 MNHNY, CDR2 SVGAGI (reference sequence). V shed 4 bases and J shed 0 bases, with 10 bases lying between them. This CDR3 region has 14 residues. The study's findings and limits: Testing in vitro showed three CMV-associated chains specific for CMV antigens.

This clone was counted only a few times. Antigen: not known. Primers: 60 Vbeta forward and 13 Jbeta reverse. Sequencing used immunoSEQ multiplex PCR; TCRdb keeps in-frame clones, though not all of them. This sample carries about 170,000 clones, roughly 80% of them seen once, and the ten largest clones take approximately 4.1%. This clonotype originated in a woman in her forties or fifties in good health and CMV-seropositive. Specimen: PBMCs. This rearrangement joins TRBV6-6 to TRBJ2-7; D is unclear. The CDR3 protein is CASSSRVNSYEQYF. Here the CDR3 DNA reads TGTGCCAGCAGTTCGCGCGTCAACTCCTACGAGCAGTACTTC.